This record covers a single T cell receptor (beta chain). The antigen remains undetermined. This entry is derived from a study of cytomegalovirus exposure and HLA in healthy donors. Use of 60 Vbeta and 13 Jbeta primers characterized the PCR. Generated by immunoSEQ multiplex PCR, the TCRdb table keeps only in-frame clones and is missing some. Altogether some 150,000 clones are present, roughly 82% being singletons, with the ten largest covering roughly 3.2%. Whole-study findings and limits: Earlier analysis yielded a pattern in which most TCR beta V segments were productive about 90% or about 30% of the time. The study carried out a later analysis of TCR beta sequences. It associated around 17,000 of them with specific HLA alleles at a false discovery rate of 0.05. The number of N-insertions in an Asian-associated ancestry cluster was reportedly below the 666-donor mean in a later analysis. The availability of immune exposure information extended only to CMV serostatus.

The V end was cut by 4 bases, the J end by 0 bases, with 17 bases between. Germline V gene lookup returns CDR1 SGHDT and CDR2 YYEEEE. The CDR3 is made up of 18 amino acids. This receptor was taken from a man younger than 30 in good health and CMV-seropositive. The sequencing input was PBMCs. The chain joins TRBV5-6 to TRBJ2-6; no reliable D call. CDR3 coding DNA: TGTGCCAGCAGCCCCCCCCTTATCGTGAGCTCTGGGGCCAACGTCCTGACTTTC. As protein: CASSPPLIVSSGANVLTF.